Presented here are 30 T cell receptor beta chains from one specimen sequenced in a study of blood T cell repertoires in COVID-19. Measured with immunoSEQ multiplex PCR; TCRdb has only the in-frame clones, and not every one. The data show about 310,000 clones, with roughly 84% seen just once and 1% held by the top ten. The material sequenced was peripheral blood. These receptors originate from a man aged 50 to 60 with active or convalescent COVID-19.

The rearrangement joins TRBV18 to TRBJ1-3, with D possibly TRBD1 on 6 matching bases. The CDR3 extends over 16 amino acids. Looked up from germline, CDR1 is KGHSH and CDR2 is LQKENI. The V end was cut by 1 base, the J end by 4 bases, with 14 bases between. CDR3 DNA sequence: TGTGCCAGCTCACCACAGCTCGGGGGGCGAGGAAACACCATATATTTT. This encodes CASSPQLGGRGNTIYF.

The chain joins TRBV5-6 to TRBJ1-2; 8 positions match TRBD1. CDR1 and CDR2 (germline): SGHDT, YYEEEE. With 3 bases clipped from V and 4 bases from J, the junction kept 5 bases outside the gene matches. The CDR3 length is 14 residues. The CDR3 protein is CASSSDRVSYGYTF. The CDR3 region has the DNA TGTGCCAGCAGCTCGGACAGGGTGAGCTATGGCTACACCTTC.

The V gene is TRBV28, the J gene TRBJ1-2, with unresolved D. There are 12 residues in the CDR3. The germline V gene encodes CDR1 MDHEN and CDR2 SYDVKM. With 5 bases removed from V and 5 bases from J, the gap between germline ends came to 9 bases. The CDR3 loop is CASSTSAYGYTF. The CDR3 bases are TGTGCCAGCAGTACGAGTGCTTATGGCTACACCTTC.

The J gene is TRBJ1-1, the V gene TRBV5-4; D perhaps matches TRBD1 (6 bases). V shed 0 bases and J shed 4 bases, with 16 bases lying between them. The CDR3 totals 16 residues. Germline V lookup: CDR1 SGHNT, CDR2 YYREEE (reference sequence). The CDR3 is CASSLAPGLGGTEAFF. The DNA for the CDR3 is TGTGCCAGCAGCTTGGCCCCCGGGCTAGGGGGCACTGAAGCTTTCTTT.

This clone appeared a single time. This rearrangement joins TRBV7-8 to TRBJ1-1; 10 bases align to TRBD1. V trimming: 5 bases; J trimming: 2 bases; junction bases outside the gene matches: 5. Germline-derived CDR1 and CDR2 are SGHVS and FQNEAQ. This CDR3 contains 15 residues. The CDR3 DNA reads as TGTGCCAGCAGCATGACAGGGGGCGCCAACACTGAAGCTTTCTTT. Translation: CASSMTGGANTEAFF. Full variable domain (rest looked up from reference TRBV7-8 and TRBJ1-1): GAGVSQSPRYKVAKRGQDVALRCDPISGHVSLFWYQQALGQGPEFLTYFQNEAQLDKSGLPSDRFFAERPEGSVSTLKIQRTQQEDSAVYLCASSMTGGANTEAFFGQGTRLTVV.

The chain carries TRBV7-9 and TRBJ2-1; the match to TRBD1 covers 8 bases. Germline CDR1 and CDR2: SEHNR and FQNEAQ (reference sequence). This CDR3 is built from 16 residues. V gave up 3 bases and J gave up 2 bases; unmatched junction bases: 6. CDR3: CASSFIPGQAYNEQFF. In DNA, the CDR3 is TGTGCCAGCAGCTTCATACCGGGACAGGCCTACAATGAGCAGTTCTTC.

The chain uses TRBV24-1 and TRBJ1-5; tentative D call: TRBD1 (5 bases). Trimming stripped 1 base from V and 7 bases from J, with 22 bases between. The CDR3 extends over 18 amino acids. Germline V CDR1 and CDR2: KGHDR, SFDVKD. CDR3 sequence (DNA): TGTGCCACCAGTGATTTCGGGAGGGAAAGGGGACTGGACCAGCCCCAGCATTTT. Residues: CATSDFGRERGLDQPQHF.

J is TRBJ1-2 and V is TRBV7-8, with a tentative D call TRBD1 (6 bases). Trimming removed 1 base at V and 8 bases at J, with 11 bases between. In germline, CDR1 is SGHVS, CDR2 FQNEAQ. The CDR3 totals 13 residues. The CDR3 bases are TGTGCCAGCAGCTTAGGCAGGGGCGACGGCTACACCTTC. It yields the protein CASSLGRGDGYTF. The full variable domain, in which reference TRBV7-8 and TRBJ1-2 provide the parts outside the CDR3, is GAGVSQSPRYKVAKRGQDVALRCDPISGHVSLFWYQQALGQGPEFLTYFQNEAQLDKSGLPSDRFFAERPEGSVSTLKIQRTQQEDSAVYLCASSLGRGDGYTFGSGTRLTVV.

The chain links TRBV28 to TRBJ1-2; 9 nucleotides line up with TRBD1. The germline V gene has CDR1 MDHEN and CDR2 SYDVKM. The CDR3 loop spans 14 amino acids. V gave up 6 bases and J gave up 4 bases; unmatched junction bases: 6. For the CDR3, the DNA is TGTGCCAGCAGGTCCTGGGGACAGGGCTATGGCTACACCTTC. Translating gives CASRSWGQGYGYTF.

The chain has TRBV2 and TRBJ2-1; D is possibly TRBD2 (5 bases). CDR1 is SNHLY and CDR2 is FYNNEI in the germline V gene. This CDR3 contains 14 residues. Trimming removed 6 bases at V and 8 bases at J, with 17 bases between. CDR3 sequence (DNA): TGTGCCAGCAGAGAGGGCCAAGCTGGCGATGAGCAGTTCTTC. Residues: CASREGQAGDEQFF.

The table lists this clone with a count of one. The chain recombines TRBV18 with TRBJ1-2, with 10 bases that match TRBD1. This CDR3 is 16 amino acids long. Losses at the gene ends were 3 bases for V and 6 bases for J; bases not matched to a gene: 10. Germline CDR1 is KGHSH and CDR2 is LQKENI. The CDR3 sequence is CASSPDRGANPDGYTF. The DNA for the CDR3 is TGTGCCAGCTCACCGGACAGGGGGGCCAACCCGGATGGCTACACCTTC.

The V gene is TRBV27, the J gene TRBJ1-6; the D gene is possibly TRBD1 (6 bases). CDR3 size: 16 residues. With 0 bases removed from V and 11 bases from J, the gap between germline ends came to 17 bases. CDR1 and CDR2 from the germline V gene are MNHEY and SMNVEV (reference sequence). CDR3 loop: CASSLSEGRGETPLHF. The CDR3 bases are TGTGCCAGCAGTTTATCTGAGGGCAGGGGTGAGACACCCCTCCACTTT.

A remark on this clone: In the same sample, other DNA sequences code for this CDR3. V gene TRBV7-2 combines with J gene TRBJ1-5; 7 bases map to TRBD1. The CDR3 covers 15 residues. Trimming cost V 0 bases and J 3 bases; bases outside gene matches: 2. Germline assignment: CDR1 SGHTA and CDR2 FQGNSA. The chain's CDR3 is CASSLAGQLNQPQHF. The CDR3 DNA is TGTGCCAGCAGCTTAGCGGGACAGCTCAATCAGCCCCAGCATTTT.

The chain carries TRBV4-3 and TRBJ1-2; D remains unclear. V lost 1 base, J lost 5 bases, and 14 bases lay in between. The V gene's germline CDR1 is LGHNA and CDR2 YSLEER. This CDR3 contains 15 residues. This CDR3 reads CASSQAREISYGYTF. CDR3 bases: TGCGCCAGCAGCCAAGCGCGGGAAATTAGTTATGGCTACACCTTC.

The gene calls are TRBV5-5 and TRBJ2-4; 7 positions agree with TRBD1. Germline values: CDR1 SGHKS, CDR2 YYEKEE (reference sequence). The trim removed 2 bases at V and 5 bases at J, leaving 10 bases unmatched. The CDR3 is 16 residues long. The CDR3 is CASSFDRDVGQNIQYF. The CDR3 DNA sequence: TGTGCCAGCAGCTTCGACAGGGACGTAGGCCAAAACATTCAGTACTTC.

J is TRBJ2-3 and V is TRBV6-6; 7 nucleotides match TRBD2. Germline values: CDR1 MNHNY, CDR2 SVGAGI (reference sequence). The CDR3 sequence is 14 residues long. Germline trimming cut 0 bases from V and 4 bases from J; bases unmatched to any gene: 1. In DNA, the CDR3 is TGTGCCAGCAGTTACTCGGGGGGGGCAGATACGCAGTATTTT. As protein: CASSYSGGADTQYF.

The rearrangement joins TRBV7-2 to TRBJ2-1, with 10 bases identical to TRBD1. Trimming removed 5 bases from V and 9 bases from J; junction bases left unmatched: 4. The CDR3 is made up of 13 amino acids. Germline loops: CDR1 SGHTA, CDR2 FQGNSA. The CDR3 bases are TGTGCCAGCAGCACGACAGGGGGCGGTGAGCAGTTCTTC. Protein product: CASSTTGGGEQFF.

CDR3 DNA: TGTGCCAGCAGCTTAGGTATCCAAGAGACCCAGTACTTC. Its protein product is CASSLGIQETQYF. The V gene is TRBV7-6, the J gene TRBJ2-5; D call uncertain. V was pared by 1 base and J by 1 base, with 4 bases between. Germline CDR1 and CDR2: SGHVS and FNYEAQ. This CDR3 has 13 amino acids. Full variable domain (missing parts from reference TRBV7-6 and TRBJ2-5): GAGVSQSPRYKVTKRGQDVALRCDPISGHVSLYWYRQALGQGPEFLTYFNYEAQQDKSGLPNDRFSAERPEGSISTLTIQRTEQRDSAMYRCASSLGIQETQYFGPGTRLLVL.

V is TRBV30 and J is TRBJ1-1; 7 bases match TRBD1. Germline CDR1 GTSNPN, CDR2 SVGIG (reference sequence). The ends lost 5 bases at V and 1 base at J; junction bases unmatched: 4. The CDR3 length is 13 residues. This CDR3 is CAWQGQPNTEAFF. The CDR3 region has the DNA TGTGCCTGGCAGGGACAGCCGAACACTGAAGCTTTCTTT. The complete variable domain, with remaining parts taken from reference TRBV30 and TRBJ1-1, reads SQTIHQWPATLVQPVGSPLSLECTVEGTSNPNLYWYRQAAGRGLQLLFYSVGIGQISSEVPQNLSASRPQDRQFILSSKKLLLSDSGFYLCAWQGQPNTEAFFGQGTRLTVV.

The chain joins TRBV6-6 to TRBJ1-4, with 8 bases matching TRBD1. Trimming cost V 10 bases and J 6 bases; bases outside gene matches: 13. This CDR3 region has 15 residues. Germline V gives CDR1 MNHNY, CDR2 SVGAGI (reference sequence). The DNA of the CDR3 is TGTGCCACCATCCCAACAGGGGGAAGAGATGAAAAACTGTTTTTT. As protein: CATIPTGGRDEKLFF.

The chain recombines TRBV28 with TRBJ1-6; 8 bases are shared with TRBD1. Germline values: CDR1 MDHEN, CDR2 SYDVKM. The J segment lost 4 bases and the V segment lost 8 bases, leaving 4 bases of the junction unmatched. The CDR3 consists of 14 residues. This CDR3 reads CASLGTGYNSPLHF. For the CDR3, the DNA is TGTGCCAGCTTAGGGACAGGATATAATTCACCCCTCCACTTT.

The chain employs TRBV5-1 and TRBJ2-7, with a possible D match to TRBD2 (5 bases). Germline CDR1 is SGHRS and CDR2 is YFSETQ. This CDR3 contains 14 residues. Trimming removed 1 base from V and 2 bases from J, with 10 bases in between. As DNA, the CDR3 is TGCGCCAGCAGCTTGAGTAGCGAGACCTACGAGCAGTACTTC. It is translated as CASSLSSETYEQYF.

V and J are TRBV5-1 and TRBJ2-1; the D gene is possibly TRBD1 (5 bases). V shed 8 bases and J shed 3 bases, with 18 bases lying between them. Germline CDR1 SGHRS, CDR2 YFSETQ. The CDR3 extends over 15 amino acids. The CDR3, as DNA: TGCGCCAGTAAGGCCAGGGTGTCGGGCTACAATGAGCAGTTCTTC. It specifies CASKARVSGYNEQFF.

This chain uses TRBV24-1 with TRBJ2-1; TRBD2 matches at 8 bases. Trimming cost V 2 bases and J 4 bases; bases outside gene matches: 6. Germline V gene data show CDR1 as KGHDR and CDR2 as SFDVKD. This CDR3 is built from 16 residues. The CDR3 is CATSDSAGEGYNEQFF. The CDR3 DNA reads TGTGCCACCAGTGATTCAGCGGGAGAGGGTTACAATGAGCAGTTCTTC.

This chain uses TRBV6-5 with TRBJ1-6, with 8 bases that match TRBD1. The trim removed 2 bases at V and 6 bases at J, leaving 3 bases unmatched. Germline lookup yields CDR1 MNHEY and CDR2 SVGAGI. The CDR3 loop spans 15 amino acids. Here the CDR3 DNA reads TGTGCCAGCAGTTACGAGACAGGGGCTAATTCACCCCTCCACTTT. Amino acid sequence: CASSYETGANSPLHF.

V and J are TRBV7-2 and TRBJ1-2; weak D call: TRBD1 (5 bases). Germline values: CDR1 SGHTA, CDR2 FQGNSA. The CDR3 extends over 15 amino acids. The germline V and J ends were trimmed by 2 bases and 5 bases, with 15 bases remaining between them. CDR3 coding DNA: TGTGCCAGCAGCTTAACCGGGCAGGGCCAATATGGCTACACCTTC. Its protein is CASSLTGQGQYGYTF.

The V and J genes are TRBV19 and TRBJ1-2, with TRBD1 as a possible D gene (6 bases). From germline, CDR1 is LNHDA and CDR2 SQIVND (reference sequence). The CDR3 has 13 amino acids. Trimming took 3 bases from V and 4 from J, leaving 9 bases between them. The CDR3 is CASSMDRFYGYTF. For the CDR3, the DNA is TGTGCCAGTAGTATGGACAGATTCTATGGCTACACCTTC.

This clone was counted a single time. The chain recombines TRBV6-2 or TRBV6-3 with TRBJ2-7; D perhaps matches TRBD2 (6 bases). The CDR3 has 13 amino acids. Germline loops: CDR1 MNHEY, CDR2 SVGEGT. V dropped 6 bases and J dropped 3 bases, with 12 bases sitting between them. CDR3 loop: CASSLGGVYEQYF. CDR3 sequence (DNA): TGTGCCAGCAGCCTCGGGGGTGTCTACGAGCAGTACTTC.

The chain recombines TRBV6-2 or TRBV6-3 with TRBJ1-3; D unresolved. Germline V gene sequence: CDR1 MNHEY, CDR2 SVGEGT. Between the trimmed V and J ends, which lost 6 bases and 3 bases, there was a span of 12 bases. CDR3 length equals 14 residues. This chain's CDR3 is CASSYRGSGNTIYF. The CDR3 DNA sequence: TGTGCCAGCAGCTATCGCGGAAGTGGAAACACCATATATTTT.

The gene calls are TRBV7-2 and TRBJ2-1, with D tentatively TRBD2 (6 bases). Germline V gene data show CDR1 as SGHTA and CDR2 as FQGNSA. Trimming shortened V by 8 bases and J by 2 bases, and 16 bases separated the two germline ends. The CDR3 has 15 residues. The CDR3 protein is CASSGAGPTYNEQFF. Here the CDR3 DNA reads TGTGCCAGCTCCGGTGCGGGGCCGACCTACAATGAGCAGTTCTTC.